This T cell receptor (beta chain) appears in the sequencing data of a study of graft-versus-host responses after intestinal transplantation. With respect to this clone: The antigen remains unidentified.

V was clipped by 6 bases and J by 6 bases, with 9 bases between them. This CDR3 spans 12 amino acids. The V gene's germline CDR1 is ENHRY and CDR2 SYGVKD. Here immunoSEQ multiplex PCR was the method, and the copy in TCRdb shows in-frame clones only, minus some. The sample holds some 90,000 clones, about nine tenths seen once. This clonotype was sampled from a human donor who received an intestinal transplant. Here the sequenced sample was unstimulated CD8+ T cells sorted from spleen or lymph node cells, taken before intestinal transplant. The rearrangement uses TRBV10-3 and TRBJ2-1; D remains unclear. CDR3 coding DNA: TGTGCCATCAGGAGGTCCCCCAATGAGCAGTTCTTC. Amino acid sequence: CAIRRSPNEQFF.